Below, 25 T cell receptor beta chains from the same sample are listed, as sequenced in a study of T-cell reconstitution after alpha-beta-depleted transplantation in children. A library of TCRbeta sequences, prepared with unique molecular identifiers, was generated. TCRdb processed the PCR reads anew with MiXCR; each CDR3 protein has one entry. The sample contains about 640,000 distinct CDR3 sequences, roughly 13% of which appear only once. The source was PBMCs, mostly from graft donor cells, collected 360 days after TCRalphabeta/CD19-depleted stem cell transplant. The receptors come from a male patient younger than 18 who had a stem cell transplant for acute myeloid leukemia, so the T cells may come from the graft donor.

The rearrangement joins TRBV20-1 to TRBJ1-5; 7 nucleotides agree with TRBD1. Germline CDR1 and CDR2: DFQATT and SNEGSKA (reference sequence). This CDR3 has 16 amino acids. Trimming removed 2 bases from V and 0 bases from J; junction bases left unmatched: 7. Here the CDR3 DNA reads TGCAGTGCTAGATTGACAGGGCCTTATAGCAATCAGCCCCAGCATTTT. Its protein product is CSARLTGPYSNQPQHF.

This clonotype showed up many times. The V call is TRBV4-3, the J call TRBJ2-7; 9 bases align to TRBD1. The CDR3 has 15 amino acids. The germline V gene encodes CDR1 LGHNA and CDR2 YSLEER. J lost 2 bases, V lost 0 bases, and 2 bases had no gene match. The CDR3 here is CASSQDGQGTYEQYF. The CDR3 DNA sequence: TGCGCCAGCAGCCAAGATGGACAGGGGACCTACGAGCAGTACTTC.

The CDR3 loop reads CASSYVLRGEKIKNIQYF. Written as DNA, the CDR3 is TGTGCCAGCAGTTACGTTTTGAGAGGGGAGAAGATCAAAAACATTCAGTACTTC. The rearrangement links TRBV6-2 or TRBV6-3 to TRBJ2-4, with D perhaps being TRBD1 or TRBD2 (5 bases each). Germline CDR1 MNHEY, CDR2 SVGEGT. Trimming took 2 bases from V and 3 from J, leaving 20 bases between them. The CDR3 is 18 amino acids.

The chain recombines TRBV6-5 with TRBJ1-2; maybe TRBD1 (5 bases). V lost 5 bases to trimming and J lost 4 bases, with 17 bases between them. CDR3 length: 15 amino acids. CDR1 and CDR2 (germline): MNHEY, SVGAGI. Here the CDR3 reads CASSPSGGRGYGYTF. The CDR3 nucleotides are TGTGCCAGCAGTCCTTCGGGGGGACGGGGCTATGGCTACACCTTC.

This clonotype was picked up a small number of times. CDR3 coding DNA: TGTGCCAGCAGAGGACAGACAGCCTCGGAGCATTTT. Protein product: CASRGQTASEHF. The chain couples TRBV12-3 or TRBV12-4 to TRBJ1-5, with D perhaps matching TRBD1 (6 bases). This CDR3 has 12 amino acids. Trimming took off 6 bases at V and 14 bases at J, with 17 bases between the two ends.

This clonotype was recorded a few times. The chain joins TRBV25-1 to TRBJ2-7, with D unresolved. Deletions cut 0 bases from V and 5 bases from J, with 11 bases between. The CDR3 contains 14 residues. Germline CDR1 is MGHDK and CDR2 is SYGVNS. CDR3 amino acids: CASSEYKGSDEQYF. The CDR3 coding sequence is TGTGCCAGCAGTGAATACAAAGGGTCCGACGAGCAGTACTTC.

This clonotype was seen at least ten times. The chain uses TRBV28 and TRBJ2-1; 8 bases are a match to TRBD2. Germline V CDR1 and CDR2: MDHEN, SYDVKM. This CDR3 spans 13 amino acids. After removal of 8 bases from V and 3 bases from J, the junction contained 3 bases not matched to a gene. The CDR3 here is CASGSGNYNEQFF. CDR3 nucleotides: TGTGCCAGCGGTAGCGGGAACTACAATGAGCAGTTCTTC. Based on the CDR3 plus reference TRBV28 and TRBJ2-1, the full variable domain is DVKVTQSSRYLVKRTGEKVFLECVQDMDHENMFWYRQDPGLGLRLIYFSYDVKMKEKGDIPEGYSVSREKKERFSLILESASTNQTSMYLCASGSGNYNEQFFGPGTRLTVL.

This clonotype was seen only a few times. The chain links TRBV20-1 to TRBJ2-5; maybe TRBD1 (7 bases). CDR1 and CDR2 (germline): DFQATT, SNEGSKA (reference sequence). Trimming shortened V by 7 bases and J by 5 bases, and 23 bases separated the two germline ends. This CDR3 has 15 amino acids. CDR3 nucleotide sequence: TGCAGTGGGGCCAGGGGGGAATCTATAGGGGAGACCCAGTACTTC. Amino acids: CSGARGESIGETQYF.

This clonotype occurred a few times. The chain is built from TRBV27 and TRBJ1-1; 8 bases align to TRBD1. The trim removed 6 bases at V and 0 bases at J, leaving 3 bases unmatched. This CDR3 comprises 14 residues. CDR1 and CDR2 from the germline V gene are MNHEY and SMNVEV (reference sequence). The DNA of the CDR3 is TGTGCCAGCAGCCGACAGGGGATGAACACTGAAGCTTTCTTT. Amino acids: CASSRQGMNTEAFF.

This clonotype was recorded a few times. This chain uses TRBV10-3 with TRBJ2-7; 8 bases are shared with TRBD2. V was clipped by 3 bases and J by 2 bases; unmatched bases: 9. Germline assignment: CDR1 ENHRY and CDR2 SYGVKD. There are 16 residues in the CDR3. This CDR3 is CAISDDGGRSPYEQYF. The DNA of the CDR3 is TGTGCCATCAGTGACGACGGCGGGAGGTCCCCCTACGAGCAGTACTTC.

This clonotype was found a few times. V gene TRBV4-3 combines with J gene TRBJ2-3; 7 bases are shared with TRBD2. Germline assignment: CDR1 LGHNA and CDR2 YSLEER. The CDR3 is made up of 19 amino acids. V was pared by 1 base and J by 4 bases, with 17 bases of the junction left unmatched. Here the CDR3 reads CASSQGGVFRTSDADTQYF. The CDR3 DNA follows: TGCGCCAGCAGCCAAGGGGGGGTCTTCCGGACTAGTGATGCAGATACGCAGTATTTT.

This clonotype was counted ten times or more. The chain recombines TRBV7-2 with TRBJ2-7; D not resolved. V was clipped by 1 base and J by 0 bases, with 7 bases between them. This CDR3 has 14 amino acids. Germline assignment: CDR1 SGHTA and CDR2 FQGNSA. CDR3 nucleotides: TGTGCCAGCAGCTTAGGGCGCGTCTCCTACGAGCAGTACTTC. Its translation is CASSLGRVSYEQYF.

This rearrangement joins TRBV29-1 to TRBJ2-2, with a possible D match to TRBD2 (5 bases). This CDR3 spans 14 amino acids. Germline V gives CDR1 SQVTM, CDR2 ANQGSEA. V was trimmed by 0 bases and J by 7 bases, leaving 12 bases between them. CDR3 coding DNA: TGCAGCGTTGAAGATCGGACTGTTCGCGGGGAGCTGTTTTTT. Residues: CSVEDRTVRGELFF.

Note on this clonotype: A much larger clone differs by one base, so this may be a read error. The rearrangement uses TRBV4-1 and TRBJ2-3; 9 bases line up with TRBD2. The CDR3 is 18 amino acids. Germline CDR1 is MGHRA and CDR2 is YSYEKL. CDR3 loop: CASSQRGTLAGRTHTQYF. The CDR3 DNA reads as TGCGCCAGCAGCCAACGCGGGACTCTAGCGGGACGCACACATACGCAGTATTTT.

The chain is built from TRBV21-1 and TRBJ1-5. TRBV21-1 is designated a pseudogene. This CDR3 is 16 amino acids long. CDR3 protein: CASSAKTGRANQPQHF. The CDR3 DNA sequence: TGTGCCAGCAGCGCAAAGACGGGGAGGGCTAATCAGCCCCAGCATTTT.

This clonotype was detected many times. The J gene is TRBJ2-7, the V gene TRBV29-1; 7 bases are a match to TRBD1. This CDR3 spans 13 amino acids. V shed 6 bases, J shed 3 bases, and the junction held 8 bases outside the gene matches. CDR1 is SQVTM, CDR2 ANQGSEA, per germline. The CDR3 spells CSVLGTVFYEQYF. CDR3 nucleotides: TGCAGCGTCCTCGGGACAGTCTTCTACGAGCAGTACTTC.

This clonotype was observed a handful of times. V gene TRBV4-2 combines with J gene TRBJ2-7; either TRBD1 or TRBD2 may fit D (5 bases each). Germline CDR1 is LGHNA and CDR2 is YNFKEQ. V gave up 3 bases and J gave up 2 bases, with 11 bases separating them. CDR3 size: 14 residues. CDR3 protein: CASSQTRGPYEQYF. As DNA, the CDR3 is TGTGCCAGCAGCCAGACGAGGGGACCCTACGAGCAGTACTTC.

This clonotype was counted between two and nine times. The chain combines TRBV7-2 with TRBJ2-5; D remains ambiguous. Trimming pared 2 bases from V and 5 bases from J, leaving 12 bases between. This CDR3 comprises 14 residues. Germline CDR1 is SGHTA and CDR2 is FQGNSA. The CDR3 coding sequence is TGTGCCAGCAGCTTAATCTGGGCTCGGGAGACCCAGTACTTC. Translated: CASSLIWARETQYF.

This clonotype has a handful of counts. The J gene is TRBJ2-1, the V gene TRBV21-1; TRBD2 reflects the table's D call only, with no check against the DNA. TRBV21-1 is classified as a pseudogene. The CDR3 sequence is 17 residues long. The CDR3 loop reads CASSKGAGGRAGNEQFF. CDR3 in DNA: TGTGCCAGCAGCAAAGGTGCTGGCGGGAGGGCCGGGAATGAGCAGTTCTTC.

The V and J genes are TRBV28 and TRBJ2-7; 7 nucleotides agree with TRBD1. Losses at the gene ends were 8 bases for V and 7 bases for J; bases not matched to a gene: 11. Germline V CDR1 and CDR2: MDHEN, SYDVKM. The CDR3 extends over 13 amino acids. The CDR3 bases are TGTGCCAGCGGGCCGAACCGACAGGGAGAGCAGTACTTC. This gives the protein CASGPNRQGEQYF. Full variable domain (rest looked up from reference TRBV28 and TRBJ2-7): DVKVTQSSRYLVKRTGEKVFLECVQDMDHENMFWYRQDPGLGLRLIYFSYDVKMKEKGDIPEGYSVSREKKERFSLILESASTNQTSMYLCASGPNRQGEQYFGPGTRLTVT.

In its sample, this clonotype was seen many times. The chain couples TRBV28 to TRBJ2-7; possible D gene TRBD2, 7 bases. The length of the CDR3 is 17 residues. CDR1 is MDHEN and CDR2 is SYDVKM in the germline V gene. The V end was cut by 5 bases, the J end by 0 bases, with 20 bases between. Written as DNA, the CDR3 is TGTGCCAGCAGTGTCGGGAGGCCGAGGGGGAGCTCCTACGAGCAGTACTTC. Translated, it gives CASSVGRPRGSSYEQYF.

This clonotype was detected only a few times. V is TRBV20-1 and J is TRBJ2-1; TRBD2 might be the D (5 bases). This CDR3 spans 12 amino acids. V dropped 5 bases and J dropped 4 bases, with 9 bases sitting between them. Germline V lookup: CDR1 DFQATT, CDR2 SNEGSKA (reference sequence). Written as DNA, the CDR3 is TGCAGTGCTTCGGACTCTTACAATGAGCAGTTCTTC. It codes for CSASDSYNEQFF.

This clonotype occurred a few times. V usage is TRBV28 and J usage is TRBJ2-7, with TRBD2 matching over 10 bases. This CDR3 contains 16 residues. CDR1 is MDHEN and CDR2 is SYDVKM in the germline V gene. After removal of 6 bases from V and 3 bases from J, the junction contained 11 bases not matched to a gene. The DNA for the CDR3 is TGTGCCAGCAGGAAGGGCGGACTAGCGGAAAACTACGAGCAGTACTTC. This translates into CASRKGGLAENYEQYF.

J is TRBJ2-2 and V is TRBV20-1; perhaps TRBD1 as D (5 bases). V lost 6 bases and J lost 4, with 15 bases in between. Per the germline V gene, CDR1 is DFQATT and CDR2 is SNEGSKA (reference sequence). The length of the CDR3 is 14 residues. CDR3: CSAPTTDSTGELFF. The CDR3 bases are TGCAGTGCCCCGACGACTGACAGCACCGGGGAGCTGTTTTTT.

This chain links TRBV7-2 with TRBJ2-1, with D possibly matching TRBD1 (5 bases). The germline V gene has CDR1 SGHTA and CDR2 FQGNSA. The CDR3 totals 14 residues. V gave up 8 bases and J gave up 8 bases, with 19 bases separating them. CDR3 DNA sequence: TGTGCCAGCCTAATTACCTGGGGCCGACATGAGCAGTTCTTC. Translation gives CASLITWGRHEQFF.